This T cell receptor beta chain is drawn from a study of CD8 T cells in Susac syndrome. Healthy donors served as the controls. They were matched for age and sex. Negative isolation was used for CD8+ and CD4+ T cells, and FACS enrichment was applied to TEMRA cells. With random hexamers, reverse transcription was performed on about 0.45 to 1 ug of RNA. Each CDR3 protein gets one entry after TCRdb re-called the immunoSEQ multiplex PCR reads with MiXCR. The sample has around 200,000 distinct CDR3 sequences, 90% to 95% seen once. Germline V gene data show CDR1 as SQVTM and CDR2 as ANQGSEA. The CDR3 has 13 residues. Trimming shortened V by 7 bases and J by 4 bases, and 17 bases separated the two germline ends.

The sequenced material came from CD4+ T cells from PBMCs. The rearrangement uses TRBV29-1 and TRBJ2-7; D remains ambiguous. The clonotype was recovered from a human donor in good health. Written as DNA, the CDR3 is TGCAGCGCAAGGCGACAAGGGATGTACGAGCAGTACTTC. Protein sequence: CSARRQGMYEQYF.